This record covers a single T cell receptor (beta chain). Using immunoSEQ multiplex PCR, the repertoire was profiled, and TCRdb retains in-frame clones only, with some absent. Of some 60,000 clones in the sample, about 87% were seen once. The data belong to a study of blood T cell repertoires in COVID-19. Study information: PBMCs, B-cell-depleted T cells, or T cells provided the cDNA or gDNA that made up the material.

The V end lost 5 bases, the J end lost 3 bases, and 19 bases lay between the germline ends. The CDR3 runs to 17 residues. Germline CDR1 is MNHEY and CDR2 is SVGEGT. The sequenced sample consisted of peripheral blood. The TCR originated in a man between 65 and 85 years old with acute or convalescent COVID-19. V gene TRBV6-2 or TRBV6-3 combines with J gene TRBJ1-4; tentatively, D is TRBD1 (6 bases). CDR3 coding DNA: TGTGCCAGCAGTATACCCGGGGGGCGGACCCCTAATGAAAAACTGTTTTTT. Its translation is CASSIPGGRTPNEKLFF.